These 24 T cell receptor beta chains originate from one sample sequenced in a study of blood T cells in healthy people across ages. It was with a sample-barcoded 5' primer and a J-beta primer mix that a second PCR of roughly 7 to 12 cycles was run. From the 5' RACE reads, TCRdb called clonotypes with MiXCR, one entry per CDR3 protein. The sample has 800,000 to 950,000 distinct CDR3 sequences; just under 30% are singletons. In addition, the sample was reused for a study of T cells of mothers and their children.

The sequenced sample consisted of blood. The source of these receptors is a woman between 40 and 55 years old in good health.

This clonotype was seen at least ten times. The gene calls are TRBV19 and TRBJ2-1; TRBD1 matches at 8 bases. This CDR3 is built from 15 residues. The V gene's germline CDR1 is LNHDA and CDR2 SQIVND (reference sequence). J was trimmed by 7 bases and V by 8 bases; bases with no gene match: 13. CDR3 nucleotide sequence: TGTGCCAGTCAAAAGGTGGCAGGGGGCTATAATGAGCAGTTCTTC. Translated: CASQKVAGGYNEQFF. Using reference TRBV19 and TRBJ2-1 for the parts outside the CDR3, the full variable domain is DGGITQSPKYLFRKEGQNVTLSCEQNLNHDAMYWYRQDPGQGLRLIYYSQIVNDFQKGDIAEGYSVSREKKESFPLTVTSAQKNPTAFYLCASQKVAGGYNEQFFGPGTRLTVL.

There are a few counts of this clonotype. V and J are TRBV7-9 and TRBJ1-2; D unclear. Trimming stripped 0 bases from V and 7 bases from J, with 9 bases between. The CDR3 runs 13 residues. The germline V gene encodes CDR1 SEHNR and CDR2 FQNEAQ (reference sequence). The CDR3, as DNA: TGTGCCAGCAGCTTAGCGCTCGGAGCTGGCTACACCTTC. Protein sequence: CASSLALGAGYTF.

This clonotype has only one observation. The rearrangement links TRBV7-3 to TRBJ2-1; either TRBD1 or TRBD2 may fit D (5 bases each). Germline CDR1 is SGHTA and CDR2 is FQGTGA. V lost 5 bases and J lost 5, with 16 bases in between. CDR3 size: 15 residues. The chain's CDR3 is CASSLVGAGDNEQFF. For the CDR3, the DNA is TGTGCCAGCAGCCTAGTCGGGGCTGGGGACAATGAGCAGTTCTTC.

Concerning this clonotype itself: One junction end does not reproduce the germline sequence, and a read error may be involved. V usage is TRBV4-3 and J usage is TRBJ2-7, with D maybe TRBD1 (5 bases). Looked up from germline, CDR1 is LGHNA and CDR2 is YSLEER. CDR3 length: 13 residues. Written as DNA, the CDR3 is TGCGCCAGCGGCCAAGATAAGGGGTACGAGCAGTACTTC. Amino acids: CASGQDKGYEQYF.

This clonotype occurred a few times. The rearrangement joins TRBV20-1 to TRBJ2-7, with D possibly matching TRBD2 (6 bases). Germline values: CDR1 DFQATT, CDR2 SNEGSKA (reference sequence). V was trimmed by 0 bases and J by 2 bases, leaving 11 bases between them. The CDR3 extends over 14 amino acids. The CDR3 loop is CSARDLGGAYEQYF. Here the CDR3 DNA reads TGCAGTGCTAGAGATTTGGGCGGGGCCTACGAGCAGTACTTC.

V is TRBV13 and J is TRBJ1-1; no reliable D call. The CDR3 is 13 residues long. Germline V lookup: CDR1 PRHDT, CDR2 FYEKMQ (reference sequence). V was cut by 1 base and J by 3 bases, with 6 bases left in between. The CDR3 sequence: CASSLDGDTEAFF. The CDR3 DNA follows: TGTGCCAGCAGCTTAGATGGTGACACTGAAGCTTTCTTT.

The genes are TRBV28 and TRBJ1-3; tentative D call: TRBD1 (6 bases). The germline V and J ends were trimmed by 6 bases and 1 base, with 10 bases remaining between them. This CDR3 has 14 residues. Germline V lookup: CDR1 MDHEN, CDR2 SYDVKM. CDR3 nucleotide sequence: TGTGCCAGCAGACAGGGACTTTCTGGAAACACCATATATTTT. Its protein is CASRQGLSGNTIYF.

The chain uses TRBV7-9 and TRBJ2-7; D may be TRBD1 (6 bases). CDR1 SEHNR and CDR2 FQNEAQ come from the germline V gene (reference sequence). V lost 5 bases and J 4 bases, leaving 18 bases between the germline ends. The CDR3 covers 15 residues. DNA of the CDR3: TGTGCCAGCAGCCGTATACAGGGAGCTGTTTACGAGCAGTACTTC. This translates into CASSRIQGAVYEQYF.

This clonotype was picked up many times. The chain combines TRBV6-6 with TRBJ1-2, with TRBD1 as a possible D gene (5 bases). The length of the CDR3 is 15 residues. The V end was cut by 6 bases, the J end by 5 bases, with 19 bases between. Germline V gene data show CDR1 as MNHNY and CDR2 as SVGAGI (reference sequence). The CDR3 region has the DNA TGTGCCAGCAGATACAGACGGGACGCCCATTATGGCTACACCTTC. Translation gives CASRYRRDAHYGYTF.

The chain recombines TRBV7-9 with TRBJ1-2, with no clear D. CDR1 and CDR2 from the germline V gene are SEHNR and FQNEAQ (reference sequence). V lost 2 bases and J lost 6, with 7 bases in between. CDR3 length: 12 amino acids. The CDR3 DNA follows: TGTGCCAGCAGCTTAATCCTGGATGGCTACACCTTC. This translates into CASSLILDGYTF.

The chain carries TRBV3-1 and TRBJ2-7; 11 bases line up with TRBD1. Trimming at V came to 5 bases and at J to 5 bases, leaving 11 bases not matched to a gene. CDR1 is LGHDT, CDR2 YNNKEL, per germline (reference sequence). The CDR3 extends over 16 amino acids. CDR3 region: CASSSYGTGGRDEQYF. CDR3 bases: TGTGCCAGCAGCTCGTACGGGACAGGGGGTCGGGACGAGCAGTACTTC.

This clonotype was observed a few times. The V gene is TRBV5-1, the J gene TRBJ2-7; the match to TRBD2 covers 14 bases. The CDR3 runs to 18 residues. V dropped 4 bases and J dropped 3; count of bases not matched to a gene: 12. From germline, CDR1 is SGHRS and CDR2 YFSETQ. The CDR3 loop is CASSPRTSGGLTIYEQYF. CDR3 nucleotide sequence: TGCGCCAGCAGCCCACGGACTAGCGGGGGGCTTACCATCTACGAGCAGTACTTC. Looking up the rest from reference TRBV5-1 and TRBJ2-7 gives the full variable domain: KAGVTQTPRYLIKTRGQQVTLSCSPISGHRSVSWYQQTPGQGLQFLFEYFSETQRNKGNFPGRFSGRQFSNSRSEMNVSTLELGDSALYLCASSPRTSGGLTIYEQYFGPGTRLTVT.

The chain carries TRBV10-3 and TRBJ1-5, with D perhaps matching TRBD1 (5 bases). Trimming stripped 0 bases from V and 4 bases from J, with 13 bases between. CDR3 length: 16 amino acids. Per germline, CDR1 ENHRY and CDR2 SYGVKD. CDR3 loop: CAISESKGTSNQPQHF. In nucleotides, the CDR3 is TGTGCCATCAGTGAGTCGAAAGGGACCTCGAATCAGCCCCAGCATTTT.

The table lists this clonotype with many counts. The V gene is TRBV4-1, the J gene TRBJ2-1, with D hard to call. Per the germline V gene, CDR1 is MGHRA and CDR2 is YSYEKL. Trimming stripped 4 bases from V and 10 bases from J, with 17 bases between. The CDR3 is 14 amino acids. CDR3 amino acids: CASSLPRSRPEQFF. Written as DNA, the CDR3 is TGCGCCAGCAGCCTCCCTAGAAGTAGACCGGAGCAGTTCTTC.

In its sample, this clonotype was seen a few times. The CDR3 nucleotides are TGCAGTGCCAGCTTAAAGGCTAGGGAGTACTTC. Encoded protein: CSASLKAREYF. The chain employs TRBV20-1 and TRBJ2-5; D gene ambiguous. Germline loops: CDR1 DFQATT, CDR2 SNEGSKA (reference sequence). The CDR3 length is 11 residues. V lost 6 bases to trimming and J lost 12 bases, with 17 bases between them.

This clonotype was recorded a few times. The genes are TRBV2 and TRBJ1-1; TRBD1 matches at 10 bases. V gave up 6 bases and J gave up 1 base; unmatched junction bases: 5. This CDR3 contains 15 residues. Per the germline V gene, CDR1 is SNHLY and CDR2 is FYNNEI. Written as DNA, the CDR3 is TGTGCCAGCAGAGGACAGGGGGTCCGGAACACTGAAGCTTTCTTT. It yields the protein CASRGQGVRNTEAFF.

The chain is built from TRBV9 and TRBJ2-4, with a weak D call TRBD1 (6 bases). CDR3 length: 14 amino acids. The germline V and J ends were trimmed by 0 bases and 13 bases, with 17 bases remaining between them. Germline V gene lookup returns CDR1 SGDLS and CDR2 YYNGEE. The CDR3 nucleotides read TGTGCCAGCAGCGTAGAGGAACAGGGAAGGAAGCAGTACTTC. Translating gives CASSVEEQGRKQYF.

The chain has TRBV12-3 or TRBV12-4 and TRBJ2-7; a possible D gene is TRBD2 (5 bases). Trimming removed 3 bases from V and 6 bases from J, with 18 bases in between. The CDR3 has 15 amino acids. The CDR3 nucleotides read TGTGCCAGCAGTTTCCGGCAGGCTAGCATAGGCGAGCAGTACTTC. Translation gives CASSFRQASIGEQYF.

The rearrangement uses TRBV5-6 and TRBJ2-2; 10 bases fit TRBD2. CDR1 and CDR2 (germline): SGHDT, YYEEEE. The CDR3 extends over 18 amino acids. V shed 4 bases, J shed 3 bases, and the junction held 12 bases outside the gene matches. This CDR3 is CASSPQKLAGVDTGELFF. Written as DNA, the CDR3 is TGTGCCAGCAGCCCACAAAAGCTAGCGGGGGTGGACACCGGGGAGCTGTTTTTT.

This clonotype was seen repeatedly, ten times or more. The gene calls are TRBV29-1 and TRBJ2-7, with 8 bases aligning to TRBD1. Germline V lookup: CDR1 SQVTM, CDR2 ANQGSEA. V gave up 4 bases and J gave up 0 bases; unmatched junction bases: 8. This CDR3 is 15 amino acids long. The CDR3 here is CSVVPDRVSSYEQYF. In DNA, the CDR3 is TGCAGCGTTGTTCCGGACAGGGTGAGCTCCTACGAGCAGTACTTC.

The genes are TRBV5-1 and TRBJ1-6; unclear D gene. Germline V gives CDR1 SGHRS, CDR2 YFSETQ. This CDR3 contains 15 residues. V was cut by 3 bases and J by 5 bases, with 12 bases left in between. CDR3 residues: CASSSSLLDNSPLHF. The CDR3 DNA sequence: TGCGCCAGCAGCTCAAGCTTATTAGATAATTCACCCCTCCACTTT.

A note on this clonotype: At one boundary the junction diverges from the germline segment, which might be a read error. The chain uses TRBV24-1 and TRBJ2-3; D may be TRBD1 (6 bases). The germline gives CDR1 KGHDR, CDR2 SFDVKD. This CDR3 is 15 amino acids long. The CDR3 is CATREGTRMGDTQYF. The CDR3 region has the DNA TGTGCCACCCGTGAAGGGACACGGATGGGAGATACGCAGTATTTT.

This clonotype was counted once. At one boundary the junction diverges from the germline segment, which might be a read error. The CDR3, as DNA: TGTGCCGGCAGCCGCGCCAGGGATAACTATGGCTACACCTTC. This sequence encodes CAGSRARDNYGYTF. This chain uses TRBV27 with TRBJ1-2, with D perhaps matching TRBD1 (5 bases). The CDR3 runs to 14 residues. The germline V gene encodes CDR1 MNHEY and CDR2 SMNVEV (reference sequence).

The gene calls are TRBV6-1 and TRBJ1-6; a possible D gene is TRBD1 (6 bases). Germline V CDR1 and CDR2: MNHNS, SASEGT. The CDR3 loop spans 13 amino acids. V dropped 7 bases and J dropped 10 bases, with 14 bases sitting between them. CDR3 protein: CASNLQGGSPLHF. The DNA for the CDR3 is TGTGCCAGCAATCTACAGGGAGGATCACCCCTCCACTTT.